This T cell receptor (beta chain) was sequenced for a study of blood T cell repertoires in COVID-19. This clone was picked up one time. Original data processing: Amplification of reference gene primers provided the estimated nucleated cell counts. TCRdb's table, derived via immunoSEQ multiplex PCR, lists solely in-frame clones and lacks some. The DNA was the basis for D and trimming; V, J and clone size are from that table. The table has some 200,000 clones, approximately 87% seen once. The CDR3 extends over 15 amino acids. CDR1 is SGHRS and CDR2 is YFSETQ in the germline V gene. Trimming pared 0 bases from V and 3 bases from J, leaving 13 bases between.

The source is a woman in her seventies with acute or convalescent COVID-19. Source material: peripheral blood. The chain joins TRBV5-1 to TRBJ2-7, with TRBD1 as a possible D gene (5 bases). The CDR3 region has the DNA TGCGCCAGCAGCTTGGCAAGGGGTTCCCTCTACGAGCAGTACTTC. It encodes CASSLARGSLYEQYF. Complete variable domain (other parts from reference TRBV5-1 and TRBJ2-7): KAGVTQTPRYLIKTRGQQVTLSCSPISGHRSVSWYQQTPGQGLQFLFEYFSETQRNKGNFPGRFSGRQFSNSRSEMNVSTLELGDSALYLCASSLARGSLYEQYFGPGTRLTVT.